Sequencing of this T cell receptor beta chain was carried out in a study of cytomegalovirus exposure and HLA in healthy donors. Comments on this clone: Its antigen remains unknown.

Regarding the study as a whole: Reports indicate that TCR beta sequences accurately predicted the HLA-A and HLA-B alleles of most subjects. Later on, an analysis tied under 20,000 TCR beta sequences to HLA alleles at 0.05 false discovery rate.

Primers included in the PCR were 60 Vbeta and 13 Jbeta primers. Some clones are missing from TCRdb's copy, which holds only in-frame ones; the method was immunoSEQ multiplex PCR. The sample records 160,000 or so clones, roughly 80% being singletons. This CDR3 is 14 amino acids long. Sequencing was performed on PBMCs. V is TRBV12-1 and J is TRBJ1-3. TRBV12-1 is classified as a pseudogene. The source is a male donor in good health and CMV-seronegative. The CDR3 loop is CASSPRDSGNTIYF. The CDR3 DNA reads TGTGCCAGCAGCCCCCGGGACTCTGGAAACACCATATATTTT.